The 27 T cell receptor beta chains reported below all come from one sample, sequenced in a study of Ad26.COV2.S vaccination and SARS-CoV-2 variants. Sequencing used immunoSEQ multiplex PCR; TCRdb keeps in-frame clones, though not all of them. The sample holds fewer than 500,000 clones, roughly 89% seen once. Treatment noted: 15 to 20 received Ad26.COV2.S at low or high dose, single or two shots; five or six received placebo; per-sample allocation not given. At day 63 after the first vaccine or placebo injection, samples were drawn. Sequenced material: peripheral blood, taken in a trial of Ad26.COV2.S vaccine versus placebo. The receptors shown here come from a person between 18 and 60 years old who received the Ad26.COV2.S COVID-19 vaccine or a placebo.

V is TRBV18 and J is TRBJ2-7; a weak D match, TRBD1 (5 bases). This CDR3 has 12 residues. CDR1 is KGHSH, CDR2 LQKENI, per germline. V lost 1 base and J lost 5, with 6 bases in between. CDR3 region: CASSPRRDEQYF. The CDR3 DNA reads TGTGCCAGCTCACCACGCAGGGACGAGCAGTACTTC.

The genes are TRBV6-6 and TRBJ2-3; TRBD2 agrees at 7 bases. The germline V gene has CDR1 MNHNY and CDR2 SVGAGI (reference sequence). The J segment lost 0 bases and the V segment lost 8 bases, leaving 8 bases of the junction unmatched. The CDR3 runs to 15 residues. In DNA, the CDR3 is TGTGCCAGCCGGGGAAGCGGGGCCAGCACAGATACGCAGTATTTT. This codes for CASRGSGASTDTQYF.

The chain recombines TRBV6-5 with TRBJ1-1; no definite D call. Germline-derived CDR1 and CDR2 are MNHEY and SVGAGI. The CDR3 spans 12 residues. The V end lost 2 bases, the J end lost 11 bases, and 12 bases lay between the germline ends. CDR3 sequence (DNA): TGTGCCAGCAGTTACAAGCGGGAAGCGGCTTTCTTT. Its translation is CASSYKREAAFF.

The chain joins TRBV7-3 to TRBJ2-2; 7 positions agree with TRBD1. The CDR3 loop spans 16 amino acids. Germline V gene lookup returns CDR1 SGHTA and CDR2 FQGTGA. V shed 5 bases and J 3 bases; nucleotides not matched to a gene: 9. The CDR3 is CASSPKEQGHTGELFF. The DNA of the CDR3 is TGTGCCAGCAGCCCCAAAGAACAGGGGCACACCGGGGAGCTGTTTTTT.

CDR3 residues: CASSLRWAGGDNEKLFF. The CDR3 DNA reads TGCGCCAGCAGCTTGAGATGGGCGGGGGGCGATAATGAAAAACTGTTTTTT. V and J are TRBV5-1 and TRBJ1-4; the D gene is possibly TRBD1 (6 bases). This CDR3 contains 17 residues. CDR1 is SGHRS and CDR2 is YFSETQ in the germline V gene. V lost 1 base, J lost 4 bases, and 17 bases lay in between.

This clone has just one count. The J gene is TRBJ1-1, the V gene TRBV2; 7 bases align to TRBD1. The CDR3 totals 13 residues. With 11 bases clipped from V and 0 bases from J, the junction kept 6 bases outside the gene matches. Germline values: CDR1 SNHLY, CDR2 FYNNEI. Written as DNA, the CDR3 is TGTGCCGGGGCGGGACAGTTGAACACTGAAGCTTTCTTT. Encoded protein: CAGAGQLNTEAFF.

The chain recombines TRBV29-1 with TRBJ2-3, with 12 bases that match TRBD1. CDR3 length: 13 residues. Germline V gives CDR1 SQVTM, CDR2 ANQGSEA. Trimming took 7 bases from V and 4 from J; bases not matched to a gene: 3. The CDR3 DNA follows: TGCAGCGCCGGGACAGGGGGCTCAGATACGCAGTATTTT. This gives the protein CSAGTGGSDTQYF.

This chain joins TRBV5-1 and TRBJ1-6, with no clear D. Germline V gene lookup returns CDR1 SGHRS and CDR2 YFSETQ. Trimming cost V 0 bases and J 1 base, with 8 bases left between them. This CDR3 contains 16 residues. The chain's CDR3 is CASSLDVGSYNSPLHF. For the CDR3, the DNA is TGCGCCAGCAGCTTGGACGTGGGTTCCTATAATTCACCCCTCCACTTT.

The V and J genes are TRBV7-9 and TRBJ2-3; weak D call: TRBD2 (5 bases). The CDR3 consists of 14 residues. Germline V lookup: CDR1 SEHNR, CDR2 FQNEAQ (reference sequence). V was pared by 3 bases and J by 2 bases, with 9 bases between. The DNA of the CDR3 is TGTGCCAGCAGCTTGTCCCGGGACACAGATACGCAGTATTTT. Translation gives CASSLSRDTDTQYF.

The V gene is TRBV4-3, the J gene TRBJ2-1, with D possibly matching TRBD2 (6 bases). From germline, CDR1 is LGHNA and CDR2 YSLEER. The CDR3 covers 18 residues. V dropped 0 bases and J dropped 0 bases, with 15 bases sitting between them. CDR3 nucleotides: TGCGCCAGCAGCCAAGATTTTTGGGGGGAGAGCTCCTACAATGAGCAGTTCTTC. It encodes CASSQDFWGESSYNEQFF.

The chain has TRBV28 and TRBJ2-7; D remains ambiguous. Trimming took 5 bases from V and 1 from J, leaving 6 bases between them. Germline values: CDR1 MDHEN, CDR2 SYDVKM. This CDR3 contains 12 residues. The CDR3 sequence: CASSLRSYEQYF. CDR3 sequence (DNA): TGTGCCAGCAGTCTACGTTCCTACGAGCAGTACTTC.

This chain joins TRBV6-2 or TRBV6-3 and TRBJ1-2; 8 bases map to TRBD1. The CDR3 contains 16 residues. CDR1 is MNHEY and CDR2 is SVGEGT in the germline V gene. V was clipped by 2 bases and J by 5 bases; unmatched bases: 10. CDR3 amino acids: CASSYGTGLPRYGYTF. CDR3 nucleotides: TGTGCCAGCAGTTACGGGACAGGACTCCCCCGATATGGCTACACCTTC.

The chain recombines TRBV28 with TRBJ1-2, with 7 positions matching TRBD1. This CDR3 has 14 amino acids. Germline CDR1 MDHEN, CDR2 SYDVKM. Losses at the gene ends were 2 bases for V and 7 bases for J; bases not matched to a gene: 7. The CDR3 region has the DNA TGTGCCAGCAGTTTAGTCAGGGGGAAGGCTGGCTACACCTTC. Translated, it gives CASSLVRGKAGYTF.

The table lists this clone with many counts. V and J are TRBV20-1 and TRBJ2-2, with D possibly TRBD2 on 6 matching bases. The germline V gene encodes CDR1 DFQATT and CDR2 SNEGSKA (reference sequence). V was cut by 3 bases and J by 7 bases, with 15 bases left in between. The CDR3 contains 14 residues. DNA of the CDR3: TGCAGTGCTAGTAACGGGAGAAGCGACGGGGAGCTGTTTTTT. This codes for CSASNGRSDGELFF.

The chain links TRBV4-2 to TRBJ2-7, with D possibly being TRBD2 (6 bases). The V and J ends lost 4 bases and 2 bases respectively, with 21 bases between them. Germline-derived CDR1 and CDR2 are LGHNA and YNFKEQ. CDR3 length: 17 amino acids. CDR3 DNA: TGTGCCAGCAGCCCCCTTCTACGGGGGATTAATCCCTACGAGCAGTACTTC. Its translation: CASSPLLRGINPYEQYF.

The rearrangement links TRBV18 to TRBJ1-2; 8 positions match TRBD1. Trimming at V came to 2 bases and at J to 7 bases, leaving 6 bases not matched to a gene. Germline-derived CDR1 and CDR2 are KGHSH and LQKENI. The CDR3 contains 14 residues. CDR3 sequence reads: CASSPEQGVSGYTF. The CDR3 nucleotides read TGTGCCAGCTCACCAGAACAGGGGGTGAGTGGCTACACCTTC.

This chain connects TRBV30 to TRBJ2-5, with 9 nucleotides matching TRBD2. Germline CDR1 is GTSNPN and CDR2 is SVGIG (reference sequence). The junction had 13 bases not matched to a gene; V was cut back by 1 base and J by 4 bases. This CDR3 has 17 amino acids. CDR3 in DNA: TGTGCCTGGAGTGGTTGGGACTGGCGGGGGGGCTTAGAGACCCAGTACTTC. Translated: CAWSGWDWRGGLETQYF.

The chain carries TRBV7-3 and TRBJ2-2; D remains ambiguous. Germline CDR1 and CDR2: SGHTA and FQGTGA. Trimming took off 3 bases at V and 5 bases at J, with 10 bases between the two ends. The CDR3 loop spans 14 amino acids. CDR3 sequence reads: CASSFQATTGELFF. The CDR3, as DNA: TGTGCCAGCAGCTTTCAAGCGACTACCGGGGAGCTGTTTTTT.

The chain combines TRBV30 with TRBJ2-3; D is ambiguous. The germline gives CDR1 GTSNPN, CDR2 SVGIG (reference sequence). This CDR3 has 15 residues. The V end lost 0 bases, the J end lost 0 bases, and 10 bases lay between the germline ends. In nucleotides, the CDR3 is TGTGCCTGGAGTGTTGGCCTATCTAGCACAGATACGCAGTATTTT. Protein sequence: CAWSVGLSSTDTQYF. The variable domain in full, with the rest retrieved from reference TRBV30 and TRBJ2-3, is SQTIHQWPATLVQPVGSPLSLECTVEGTSNPNLYWYRQAAGRGLQLLFYSVGIGQISSEVPQNLSASRPQDRQFILSSKKLLLSDSGFYLCAWSVGLSSTDTQYFGPGTRLTVL.

This sequence joins TRBV5-4 and TRBJ2-2; the D gene is possibly TRBD2 (5 bases). V lost 0 bases and J lost 5, with 14 bases in between. From germline, CDR1 is SGHNT and CDR2 YYREEE (reference sequence). The length of the CDR3 is 16 residues. CDR3 residues: CASSLEVGVETGELFF. The CDR3 DNA reads as TGTGCCAGCAGCTTGGAGGTGGGAGTGGAGACCGGGGAGCTGTTTTTT.

The chain is built from TRBV21-1 and TRBJ2-6. TRBV21-1 is described as a pseudogene. There are 18 residues in the CDR3. For the CDR3, the DNA is TGTGCCAGCAGCAAAGGGGTAGGTGCACCCTCTGGGGCCAACGTCCTGACTTTC. Translating gives CASSKGVGAPSGANVLTF.

The CDR3 here is CASSTARQGHGGYTF. As DNA, the CDR3 is TGTGCCAGCAGTACGGCGAGACAGGGACATGGCGGCTACACCTTC. The chain combines TRBV28 with TRBJ1-2; 7 positions match TRBD1. This CDR3 spans 15 amino acids. The germline CDR1 and CDR2 sequences are MDHEN and SYDVKM. V lost 5 bases, J lost 8 bases, and 14 bases stayed unmatched.

The chain carries TRBV27 and TRBJ2-2; either TRBD1 or TRBD2 may fit D (5 bases each). Germline assignment: CDR1 MNHEY and CDR2 SMNVEV (reference sequence). The V and J ends lost 6 bases and 2 bases respectively, with 22 bases between them. The CDR3 has 18 residues. CDR3 nucleotide sequence: TGTGCCAGCAGGGGGCAATGGGGATGGACTGCCAACACCGGGGAGCTGTTTTTT. It yields the protein CASRGQWGWTANTGELFF.

The V gene is TRBV6-5, the J gene TRBJ1-5; 11 bases agree with TRBD1. Germline-derived CDR1 and CDR2 are MNHEY and SVGAGI. J gave up 5 bases and V 4 bases, and 4 bases lay outside the gene matches. The CDR3 has 15 residues. The CDR3 DNA sequence: TGTGCCAGCAGTTCGGGACAGGGGGGTTATCAGCCCCAGCATTTT. Protein sequence: CASSSGQGGYQPQHF.

This clone was seen once. The CDR3 spells CASSWDSSGYTF. The CDR3 region has the DNA TGTGCCAGCAGCTGGGACAGTAGCGGCTACACCTTC. The gene calls are TRBV11-1 and TRBJ1-2; 7 bases line up with TRBD1. The CDR3 runs 12 residues. V gave up 4 bases and J gave up 8 bases; unmatched junction bases: 4. The germline V gene encodes CDR1 SGHAT and CDR2 FQDESV (reference sequence).

The chain joins TRBV20-1 to TRBJ1-1; D uncertain. Trimming shortened V by 1 base and J by 7 bases, and 7 bases separated the two germline ends. CDR1 is DFQATT, CDR2 SNEGSKA, per germline (reference sequence). There are 11 residues in the CDR3. The CDR3 loop reads CSARGMLEAFF. In DNA, the CDR3 is TGCAGTGCTAGAGGTATGCTTGAAGCTTTCTTT.

V and J are TRBV28 and TRBJ2-7; 10 bases map to TRBD1. V shed 2 bases, J shed 3 bases, and the junction held 7 bases outside the gene matches. CDR3 length equals 16 residues. CDR1 is MDHEN, CDR2 SYDVKM, per germline. The CDR3 loop is CASSLGRGQGLYEQYF. The CDR3 region has the DNA TGTGCCAGCAGTTTAGGTAGGGGACAGGGGCTCTACGAGCAGTACTTC.